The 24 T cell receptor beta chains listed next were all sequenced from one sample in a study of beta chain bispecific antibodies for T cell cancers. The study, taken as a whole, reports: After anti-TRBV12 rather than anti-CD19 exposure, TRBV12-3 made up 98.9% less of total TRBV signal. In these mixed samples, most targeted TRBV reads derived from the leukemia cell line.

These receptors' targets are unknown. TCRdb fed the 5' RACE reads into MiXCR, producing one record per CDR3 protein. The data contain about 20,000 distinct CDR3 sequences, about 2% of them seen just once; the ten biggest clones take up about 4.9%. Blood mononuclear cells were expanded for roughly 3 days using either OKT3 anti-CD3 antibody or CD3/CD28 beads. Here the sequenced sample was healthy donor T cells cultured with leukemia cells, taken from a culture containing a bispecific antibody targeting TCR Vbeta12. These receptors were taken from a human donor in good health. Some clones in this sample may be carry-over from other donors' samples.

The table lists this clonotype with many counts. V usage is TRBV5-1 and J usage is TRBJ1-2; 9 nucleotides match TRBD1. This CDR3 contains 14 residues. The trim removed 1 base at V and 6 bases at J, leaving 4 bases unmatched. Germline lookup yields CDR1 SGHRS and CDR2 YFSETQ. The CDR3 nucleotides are TGCGCCAGCAGCTTGTTTCGGACAGGGGATGGCTACACCTTC. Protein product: CASSLFRTGDGYTF. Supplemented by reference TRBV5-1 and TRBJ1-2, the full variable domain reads KAGVTQTPRYLIKTRGQQVTLSCSPISGHRSVSWYQQTPGQGLQFLFEYFSETQRNKGNFPGRFSGRQFSNSRSEMNVSTLELGDSALYLCASSLFRTGDGYTFGSGTRLTVV.

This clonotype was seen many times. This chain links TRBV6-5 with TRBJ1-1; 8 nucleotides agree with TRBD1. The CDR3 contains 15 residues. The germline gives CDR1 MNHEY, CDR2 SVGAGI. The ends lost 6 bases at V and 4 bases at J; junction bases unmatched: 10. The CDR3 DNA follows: TGTGCCAGCAGCCACGGACAGGGCGATGTCACTGAAGCTTTCTTT. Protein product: CASSHGQGDVTEAFF.

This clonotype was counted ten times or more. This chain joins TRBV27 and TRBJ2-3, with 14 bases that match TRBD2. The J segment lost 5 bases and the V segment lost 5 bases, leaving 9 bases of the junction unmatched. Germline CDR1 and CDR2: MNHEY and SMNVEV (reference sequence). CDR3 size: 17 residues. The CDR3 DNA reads TGTGCCAGCAGTCCTTGGACTAGCGGGGGGCATCAAGATACGCAGTATTTT. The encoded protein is CASSPWTSGGHQDTQYF.

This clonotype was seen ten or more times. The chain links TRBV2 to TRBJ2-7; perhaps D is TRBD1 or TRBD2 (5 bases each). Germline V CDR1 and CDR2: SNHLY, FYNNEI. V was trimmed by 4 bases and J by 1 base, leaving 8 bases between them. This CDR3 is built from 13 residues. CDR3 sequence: CASSGGVSYEQYF. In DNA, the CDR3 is TGTGCCAGCAGTGGAGGGGTTTCCTACGAGCAGTACTTC.

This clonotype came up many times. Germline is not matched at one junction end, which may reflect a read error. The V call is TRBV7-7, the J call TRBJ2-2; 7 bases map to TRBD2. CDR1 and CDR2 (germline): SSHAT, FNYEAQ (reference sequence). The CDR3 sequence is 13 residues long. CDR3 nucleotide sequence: TGTGCTAGCAGCGGGGATAACACCGGGGAGCTGTTTTTT. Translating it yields CASSGDNTGELFF.

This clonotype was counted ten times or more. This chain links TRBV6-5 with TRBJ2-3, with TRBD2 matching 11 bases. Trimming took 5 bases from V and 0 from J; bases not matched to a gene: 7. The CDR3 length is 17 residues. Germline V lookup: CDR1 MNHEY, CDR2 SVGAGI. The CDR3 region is CASSPTSGGGSTDTQYF. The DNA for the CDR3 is TGTGCCAGCAGTCCAACTAGCGGGGGAGGGAGCACAGATACGCAGTATTTT.

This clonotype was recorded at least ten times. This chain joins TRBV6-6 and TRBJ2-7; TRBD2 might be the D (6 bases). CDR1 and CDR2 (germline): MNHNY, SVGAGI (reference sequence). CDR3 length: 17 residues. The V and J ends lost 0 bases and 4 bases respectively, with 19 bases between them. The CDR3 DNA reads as TGTGCCAGCAGTTACTCGGTCGGGGGTGCCGCACTTTACGAGCAGTACTTC. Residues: CASSYSVGGAALYEQYF.

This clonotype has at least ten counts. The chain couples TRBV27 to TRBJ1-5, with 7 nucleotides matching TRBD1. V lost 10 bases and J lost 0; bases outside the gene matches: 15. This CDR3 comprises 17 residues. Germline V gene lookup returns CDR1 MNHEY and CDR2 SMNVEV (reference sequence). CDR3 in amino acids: CATALFGTAHSNQPQHF. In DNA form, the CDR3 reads TGTGCCACCGCCCTATTTGGGACAGCCCATAGCAATCAGCCCCAGCATTTT.

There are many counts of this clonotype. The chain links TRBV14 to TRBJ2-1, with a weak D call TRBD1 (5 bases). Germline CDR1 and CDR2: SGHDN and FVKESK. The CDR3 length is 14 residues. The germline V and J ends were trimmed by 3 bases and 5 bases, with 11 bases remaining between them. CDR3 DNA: TGTGCCAGCAGCCACGATAGGGGCCACAATGAGCAGTTCTTC. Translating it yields CASSHDRGHNEQFF.

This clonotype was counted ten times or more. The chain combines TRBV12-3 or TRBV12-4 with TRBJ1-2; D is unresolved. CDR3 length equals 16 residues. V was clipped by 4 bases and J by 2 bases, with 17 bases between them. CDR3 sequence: CASSSNLPGLNYGYTF. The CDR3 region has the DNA TGTGCCAGCAGTTCAAATCTCCCGGGCCTAAACTATGGCTACACCTTC.

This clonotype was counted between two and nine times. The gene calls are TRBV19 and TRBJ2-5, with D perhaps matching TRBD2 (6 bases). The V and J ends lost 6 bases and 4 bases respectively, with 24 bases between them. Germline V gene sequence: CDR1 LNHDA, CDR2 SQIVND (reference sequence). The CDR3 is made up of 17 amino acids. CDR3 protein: CASRPDYRLVGIETQYF. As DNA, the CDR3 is TGTGCCAGTAGGCCGGACTACCGCTTGGTGGGAATAGAGACCCAGTACTTC.

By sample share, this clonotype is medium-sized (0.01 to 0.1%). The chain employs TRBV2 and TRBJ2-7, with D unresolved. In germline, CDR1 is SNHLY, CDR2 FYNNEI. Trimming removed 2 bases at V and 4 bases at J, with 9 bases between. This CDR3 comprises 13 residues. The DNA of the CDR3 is TGTGCCAGCAGTGAATCCCCCCCATACGAGCAGTACTTC. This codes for CASSESPPYEQYF. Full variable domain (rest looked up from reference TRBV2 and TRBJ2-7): EPEVTQTPSHQVTQMGQEVILRCVPISNHLYFYWYRQILGQKVEFLVSFYNNEISEKSEIFDDQFSVERPDGSNFTLKIRSTKLEDSAMYFCASSESPPYEQYFGPGTRLTVT.

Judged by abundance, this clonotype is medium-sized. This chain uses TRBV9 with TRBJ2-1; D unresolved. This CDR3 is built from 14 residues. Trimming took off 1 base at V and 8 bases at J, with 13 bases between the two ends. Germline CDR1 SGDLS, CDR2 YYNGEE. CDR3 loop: CASSVNIPRDEQFF. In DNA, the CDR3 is TGTGCCAGCAGCGTAAACATACCCCGGGATGAGCAGTTCTTC.

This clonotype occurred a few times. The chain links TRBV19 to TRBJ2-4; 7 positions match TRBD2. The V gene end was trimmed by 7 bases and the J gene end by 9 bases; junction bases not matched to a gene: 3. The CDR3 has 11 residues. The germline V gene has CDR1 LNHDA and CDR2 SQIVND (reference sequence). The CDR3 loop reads CASTWGGIQYF. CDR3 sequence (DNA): TGTGCCAGTACGTGGGGGGGCATTCAGTACTTC.

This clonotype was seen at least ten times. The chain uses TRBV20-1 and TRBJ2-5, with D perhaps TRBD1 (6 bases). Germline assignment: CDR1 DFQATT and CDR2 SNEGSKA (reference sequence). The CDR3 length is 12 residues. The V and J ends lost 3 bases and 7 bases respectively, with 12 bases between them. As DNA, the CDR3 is TGCAGTGCTAGCCCGGACAGCCGGACCCAGTACTTC. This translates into CSASPDSRTQYF.

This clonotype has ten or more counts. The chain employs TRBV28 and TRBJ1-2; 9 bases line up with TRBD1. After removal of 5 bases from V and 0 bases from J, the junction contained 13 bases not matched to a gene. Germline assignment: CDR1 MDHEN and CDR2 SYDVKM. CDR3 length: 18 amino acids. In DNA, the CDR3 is TGTGCCAGCAGTCTAGTAACAGGGGGCGAACCATCTAACTATGGCTACACCTTC. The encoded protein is CASSLVTGGEPSNYGYTF.

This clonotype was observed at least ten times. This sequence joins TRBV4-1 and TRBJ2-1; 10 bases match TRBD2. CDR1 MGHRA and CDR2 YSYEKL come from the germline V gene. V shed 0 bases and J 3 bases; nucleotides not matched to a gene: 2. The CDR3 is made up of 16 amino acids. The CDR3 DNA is TGCGCCAGCAGCCAAGATGGACTAGCGGTCTACAATGAGCAGTTCTTC. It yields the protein CASSQDGLAVYNEQFF.

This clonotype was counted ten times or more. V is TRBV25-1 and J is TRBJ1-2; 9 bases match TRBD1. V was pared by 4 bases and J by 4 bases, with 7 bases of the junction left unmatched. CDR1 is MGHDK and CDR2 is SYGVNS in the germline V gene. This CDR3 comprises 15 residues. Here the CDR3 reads CASSAPGQGFYGYTF. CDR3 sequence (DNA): TGTGCCAGCAGTGCCCCGGGACAGGGTTTCTATGGCTACACCTTC.

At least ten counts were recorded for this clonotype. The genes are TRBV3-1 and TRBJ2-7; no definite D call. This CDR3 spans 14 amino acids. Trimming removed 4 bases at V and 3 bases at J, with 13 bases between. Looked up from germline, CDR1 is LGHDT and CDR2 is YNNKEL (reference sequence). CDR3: CASSPDKRIYEQYF. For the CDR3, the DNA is TGTGCCAGCAGCCCTGACAAACGGATCTACGAGCAGTACTTC.

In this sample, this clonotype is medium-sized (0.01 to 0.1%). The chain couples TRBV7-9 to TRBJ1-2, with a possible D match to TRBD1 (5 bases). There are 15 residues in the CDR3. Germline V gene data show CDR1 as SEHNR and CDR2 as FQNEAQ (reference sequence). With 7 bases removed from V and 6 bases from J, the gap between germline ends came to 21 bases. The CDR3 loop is CASTPFPGREDGYTF. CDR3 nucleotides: TGTGCCAGCACCCCATTCCCGGGACGCGAGGATGGCTACACCTTC. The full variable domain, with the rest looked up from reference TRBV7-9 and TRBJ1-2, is DTGVSQNPRHKITKRGQNVTFRCDPISEHNRLYWYRQTLGQGPEFLTYFQNEAQLEKSRLLSDRFSAERPKGSFSTLEIQRTEQGDSAMYLCASTPFPGREDGYTFGSGTRLTVV.

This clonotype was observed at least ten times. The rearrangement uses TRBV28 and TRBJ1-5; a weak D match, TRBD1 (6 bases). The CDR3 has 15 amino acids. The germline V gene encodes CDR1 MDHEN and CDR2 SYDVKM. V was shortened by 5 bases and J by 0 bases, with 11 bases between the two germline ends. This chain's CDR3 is CASSLDRFSNQPQHF. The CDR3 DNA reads TGTGCCAGCAGTCTCGACAGGTTTAGCAATCAGCCCCAGCATTTT.

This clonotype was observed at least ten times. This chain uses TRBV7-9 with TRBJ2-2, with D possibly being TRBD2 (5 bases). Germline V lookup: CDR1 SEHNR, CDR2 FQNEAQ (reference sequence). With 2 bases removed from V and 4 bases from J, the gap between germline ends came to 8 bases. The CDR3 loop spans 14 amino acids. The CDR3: CASSLSGVTGELFF. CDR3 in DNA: TGTGCCAGCAGCTTAAGCGGAGTCACCGGGGAGCTGTTTTTT. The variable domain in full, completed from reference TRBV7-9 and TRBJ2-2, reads DTGVSQNPRHKITKRGQNVTFRCDPISEHNRLYWYRQTLGQGPEFLTYFQNEAQLEKSRLLSDRFSAERPKGSFSTLEIQRTEQGDSAMYLCASSLSGVTGELFFGEGSRLTVL.

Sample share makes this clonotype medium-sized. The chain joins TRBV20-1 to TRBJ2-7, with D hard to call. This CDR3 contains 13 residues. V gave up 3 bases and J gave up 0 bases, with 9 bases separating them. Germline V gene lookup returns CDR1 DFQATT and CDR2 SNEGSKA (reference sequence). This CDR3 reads CSARAVSSYEQYF. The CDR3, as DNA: TGCAGTGCTAGGGCAGTCAGCTCCTACGAGCAGTACTTC.

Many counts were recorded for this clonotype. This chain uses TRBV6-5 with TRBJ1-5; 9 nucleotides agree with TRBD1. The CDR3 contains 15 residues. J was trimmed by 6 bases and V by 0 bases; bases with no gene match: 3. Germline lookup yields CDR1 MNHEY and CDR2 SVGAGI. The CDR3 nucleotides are TGTGCCAGCAGTTACTCGGGACAGGGAGCTCAGCCCCAGCATTTT. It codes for CASSYSGQGAQPQHF.